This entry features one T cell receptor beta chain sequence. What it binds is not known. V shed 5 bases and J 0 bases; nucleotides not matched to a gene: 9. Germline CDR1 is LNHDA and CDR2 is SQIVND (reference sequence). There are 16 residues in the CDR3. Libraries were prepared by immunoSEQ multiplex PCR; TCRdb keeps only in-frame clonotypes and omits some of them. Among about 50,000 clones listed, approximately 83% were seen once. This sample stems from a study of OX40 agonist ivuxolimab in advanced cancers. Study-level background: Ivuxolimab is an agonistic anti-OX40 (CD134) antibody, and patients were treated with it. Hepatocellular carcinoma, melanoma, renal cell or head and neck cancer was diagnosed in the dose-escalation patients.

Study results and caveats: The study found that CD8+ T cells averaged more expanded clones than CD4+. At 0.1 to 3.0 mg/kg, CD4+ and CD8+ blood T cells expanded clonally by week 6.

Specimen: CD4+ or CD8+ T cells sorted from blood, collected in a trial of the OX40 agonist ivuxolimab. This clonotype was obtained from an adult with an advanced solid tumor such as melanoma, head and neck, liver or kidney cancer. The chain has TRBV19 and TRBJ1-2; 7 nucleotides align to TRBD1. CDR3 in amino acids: CASSLYSGTANYGYTF. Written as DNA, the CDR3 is TGTGCCAGTAGTCTCTACTCCGGGACAGCTAACTATGGCTACACCTTC. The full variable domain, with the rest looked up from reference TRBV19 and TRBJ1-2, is DGGITQSPKYLFRKEGQNVTLSCEQNLNHDAMYWYRQDPGQGLRLIYYSQIVNDFQKGDIAEGYSVSREKKESFPLTVTSAQKNPTAFYLCASSLYSGTANYGYTFGSGTRLTVV.